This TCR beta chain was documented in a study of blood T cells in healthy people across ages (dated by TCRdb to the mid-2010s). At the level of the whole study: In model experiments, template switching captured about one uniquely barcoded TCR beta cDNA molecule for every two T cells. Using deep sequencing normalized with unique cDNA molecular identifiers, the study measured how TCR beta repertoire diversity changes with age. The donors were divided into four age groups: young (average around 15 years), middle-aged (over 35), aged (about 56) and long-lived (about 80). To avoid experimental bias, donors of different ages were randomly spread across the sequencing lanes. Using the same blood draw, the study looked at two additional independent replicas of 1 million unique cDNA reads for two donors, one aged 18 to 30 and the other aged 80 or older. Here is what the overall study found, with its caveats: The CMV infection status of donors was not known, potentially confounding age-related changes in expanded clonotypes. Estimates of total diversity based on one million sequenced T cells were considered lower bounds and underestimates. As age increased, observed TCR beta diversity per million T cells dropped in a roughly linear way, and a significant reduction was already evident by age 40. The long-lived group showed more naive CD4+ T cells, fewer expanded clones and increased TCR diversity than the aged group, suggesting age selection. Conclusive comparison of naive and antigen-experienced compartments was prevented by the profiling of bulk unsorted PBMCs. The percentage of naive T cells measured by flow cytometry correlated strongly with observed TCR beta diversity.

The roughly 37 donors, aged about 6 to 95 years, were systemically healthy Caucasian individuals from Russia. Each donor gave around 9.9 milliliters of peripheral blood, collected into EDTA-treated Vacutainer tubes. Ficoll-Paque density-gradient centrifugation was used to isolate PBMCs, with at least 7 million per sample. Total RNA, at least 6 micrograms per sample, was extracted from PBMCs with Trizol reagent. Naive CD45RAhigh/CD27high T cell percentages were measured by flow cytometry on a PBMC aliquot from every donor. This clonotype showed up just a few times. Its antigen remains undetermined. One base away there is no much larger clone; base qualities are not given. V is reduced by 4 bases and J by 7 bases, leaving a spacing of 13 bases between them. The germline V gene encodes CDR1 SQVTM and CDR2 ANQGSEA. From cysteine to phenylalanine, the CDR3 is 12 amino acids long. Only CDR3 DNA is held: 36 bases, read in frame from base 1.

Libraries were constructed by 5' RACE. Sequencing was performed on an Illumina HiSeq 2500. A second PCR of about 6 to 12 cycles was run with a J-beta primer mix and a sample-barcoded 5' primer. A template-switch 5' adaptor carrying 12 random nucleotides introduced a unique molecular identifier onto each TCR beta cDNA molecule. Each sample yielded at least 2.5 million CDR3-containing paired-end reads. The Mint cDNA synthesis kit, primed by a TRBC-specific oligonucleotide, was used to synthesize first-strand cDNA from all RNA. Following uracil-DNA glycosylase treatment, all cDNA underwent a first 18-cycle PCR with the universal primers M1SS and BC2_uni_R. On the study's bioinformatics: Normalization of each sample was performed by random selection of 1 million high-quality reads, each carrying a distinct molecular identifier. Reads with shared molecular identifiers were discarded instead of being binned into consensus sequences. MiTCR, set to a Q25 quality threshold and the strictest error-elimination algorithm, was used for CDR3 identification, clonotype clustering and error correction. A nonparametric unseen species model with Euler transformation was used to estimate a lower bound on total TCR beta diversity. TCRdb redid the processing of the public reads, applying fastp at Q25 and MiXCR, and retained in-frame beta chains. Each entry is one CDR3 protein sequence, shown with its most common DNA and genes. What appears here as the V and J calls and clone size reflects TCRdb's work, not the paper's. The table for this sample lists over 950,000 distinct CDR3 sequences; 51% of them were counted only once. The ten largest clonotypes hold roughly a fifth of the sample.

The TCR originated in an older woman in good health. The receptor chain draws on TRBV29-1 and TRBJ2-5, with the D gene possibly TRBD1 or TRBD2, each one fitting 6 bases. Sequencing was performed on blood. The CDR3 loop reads CSVVPGAGTQYF. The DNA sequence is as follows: TGCAGCGTTGTCCCGGGGGCAGGGACCCAGTACTTC.